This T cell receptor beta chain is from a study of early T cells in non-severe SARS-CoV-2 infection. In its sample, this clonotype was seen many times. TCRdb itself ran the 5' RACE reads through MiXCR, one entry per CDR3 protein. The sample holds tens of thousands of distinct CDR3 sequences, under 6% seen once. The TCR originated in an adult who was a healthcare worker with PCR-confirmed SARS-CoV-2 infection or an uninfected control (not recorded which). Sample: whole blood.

CDR3 nucleotide sequence: TGTGCCAGCTCACCTCCAGGACTAGCGGGTTCGGGGCAGTACTTC. It codes for CASSPPGLAGSGQYF. The rearrangement links TRBV18 to TRBJ2-7; TRBD2 agrees at 11 bases. The V and J ends lost 3 bases and 9 bases, in that order; junction bases with no gene match: 10. This CDR3 comprises 15 residues. Germline loops: CDR1 KGHSH, CDR2 LQKENI.